These 5 T cell receptor beta chains originate from one sample sequenced in a study of technical replicates of blood from several donors. Assay used: immunoSEQ multiplex PCR; TCRdb lists only in-frame clones, some missing. The table shows tens of thousands of clones, with 95% to 97% occurring only once. The sequenced material came from T cells isolated from PBMCs. These TCRs come from a human donor in good health.

J is TRBJ2-5 and V is TRBV9, with 13 nucleotides matching TRBD2. CDR3 length: 17 residues. The trim removed 4 bases at V and 5 bases at J, leaving 11 bases unmatched. From germline, CDR1 is SGDLS and CDR2 YYNGEE. The CDR3 here is CASSTPRTSGREETQYF. The CDR3 nucleotides read TGTGCCAGCAGCACCCCGAGGACTAGCGGGAGAGAGGAGACCCAGTACTTC.

The chain recombines TRBV9 with TRBJ2-2; D possibly corresponds to TRBD2 (6 bases). CDR3 length: 14 residues. The V end was cut by 6 bases, the J end by 3 bases, with 12 bases between. CDR1 SGDLS and CDR2 YYNGEE come from the germline V gene. CDR3: CASTKGLDTGELFF. The CDR3 DNA is TGTGCCAGCACCAAGGGACTCGACACCGGGGAGCTGTTTTTT.

The V call is TRBV27, the J call TRBJ2-3; D is perhaps TRBD2 (6 bases). The CDR3 has 18 residues. Trimming took 3 bases from V and 2 from J, leaving 21 bases between them. In germline, CDR1 is MNHEY, CDR2 SMNVEV (reference sequence). CDR3 nucleotide sequence: TGTGCCAGCAGTTTCAACCCCAATGGCGGGGATTTCACAGATACGCAGTATTTT. It specifies CASSFNPNGGDFTDTQYF.

This clone was detected once. The chain joins TRBV4-3 to TRBJ1-1; D is uncertain. Germline CDR1 is LGHNA and CDR2 is YSLEER. Between the trimmed V and J ends, which lost 5 bases and 1 base, there was a span of 14 bases. This CDR3 is built from 15 residues. Written as DNA, the CDR3 is TGCGCCAGCAGCTCCTCAGTAAATGGGAACACTGAAGCTTTCTTT. Protein sequence: CASSSSVNGNTEAFF.

The chain links TRBV6-1 to TRBJ1-2; TRBD1 aligns across 9 bases. Losses at the gene ends were 4 bases for V and 6 bases for J; bases not matched to a gene: 9. The germline CDR1 and CDR2 sequences are MNHNS and SASEGT. CDR3 size: 15 residues. The CDR3 region is CASSGLTGGYDGYTF. DNA of the CDR3: TGTGCCAGCAGTGGCTTGACAGGGGGGTACGATGGCTACACCTTC.